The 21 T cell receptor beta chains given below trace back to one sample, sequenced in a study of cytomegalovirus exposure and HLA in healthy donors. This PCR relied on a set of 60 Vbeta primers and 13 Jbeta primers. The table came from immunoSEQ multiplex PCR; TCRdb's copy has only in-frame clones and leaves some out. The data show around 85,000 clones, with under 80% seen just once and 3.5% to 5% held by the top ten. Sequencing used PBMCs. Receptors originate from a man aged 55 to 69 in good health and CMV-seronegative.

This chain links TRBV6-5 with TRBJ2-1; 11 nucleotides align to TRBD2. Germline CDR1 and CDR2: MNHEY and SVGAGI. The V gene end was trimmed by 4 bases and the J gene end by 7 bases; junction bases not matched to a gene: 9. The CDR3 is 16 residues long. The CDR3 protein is CASSLIAGGPRNEQFF. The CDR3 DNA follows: TGTGCCAGCAGTTTGATAGCGGGGGGGCCTAGAAATGAGCAGTTCTTC.

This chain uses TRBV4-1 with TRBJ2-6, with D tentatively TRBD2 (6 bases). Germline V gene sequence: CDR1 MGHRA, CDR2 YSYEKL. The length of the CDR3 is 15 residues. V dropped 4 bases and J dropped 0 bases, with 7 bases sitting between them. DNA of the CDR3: TGCGCCAGCAGCCTACTAGCCTCTGGGGCCAACGTCCTGACTTTC. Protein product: CASSLLASGANVLTF.

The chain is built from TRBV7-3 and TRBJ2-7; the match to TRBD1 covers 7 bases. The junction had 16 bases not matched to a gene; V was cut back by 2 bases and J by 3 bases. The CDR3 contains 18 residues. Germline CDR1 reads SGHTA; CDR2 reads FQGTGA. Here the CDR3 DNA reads TGTGCCAGCAGCTTAGAGGGGCCACGACAGGGTGGACGCTACGAGCAGTACTTC. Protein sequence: CASSLEGPRQGGRYEQYF.

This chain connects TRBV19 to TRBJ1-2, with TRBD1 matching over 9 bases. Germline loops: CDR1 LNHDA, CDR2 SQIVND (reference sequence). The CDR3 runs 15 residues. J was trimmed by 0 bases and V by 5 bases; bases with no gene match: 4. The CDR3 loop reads CASSLGQGPNYGYTF. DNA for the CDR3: TGTGCCAGTAGTTTGGGACAGGGCCCTAACTATGGCTACACCTTC.

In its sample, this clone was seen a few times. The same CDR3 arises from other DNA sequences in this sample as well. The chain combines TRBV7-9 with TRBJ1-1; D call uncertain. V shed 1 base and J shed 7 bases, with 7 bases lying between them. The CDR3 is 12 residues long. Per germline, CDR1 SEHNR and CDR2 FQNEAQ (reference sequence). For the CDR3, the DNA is TGTGCCAGCAGCTTAGTTTCAGTTGAAGCTTTCTTT. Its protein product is CASSLVSVEAFF.

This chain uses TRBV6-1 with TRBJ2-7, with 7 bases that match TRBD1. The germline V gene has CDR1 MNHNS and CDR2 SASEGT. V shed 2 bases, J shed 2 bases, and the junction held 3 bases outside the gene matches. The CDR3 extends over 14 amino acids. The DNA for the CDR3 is TGTGCCAGCAGTGAAAGGGGGACAGCCTACGAGCAGTACTTC. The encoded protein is CASSERGTAYEQYF.

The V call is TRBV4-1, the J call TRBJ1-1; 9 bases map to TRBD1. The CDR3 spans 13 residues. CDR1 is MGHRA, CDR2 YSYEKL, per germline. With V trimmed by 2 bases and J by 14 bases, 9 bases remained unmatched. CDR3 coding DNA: TGCGCCAGCAGCCAAAACGCCTGGGACAGGGCATTCTTT. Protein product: CASSQNAWDRAFF.

CDR3 sequence reads: CASSMGGPGGNQPQHF. CDR3 nucleotide sequence: TGTGCCAGTAGTATGGGGGGCCCGGGGGGGAATCAGCCCCAGCATTTT. The J gene is TRBJ1-5, the V gene TRBV19; possibly TRBD1 for D (6 bases). Germline V gives CDR1 LNHDA, CDR2 SQIVND (reference sequence). V lost 3 bases, J lost 4 bases, and 16 bases lay in between. The CDR3 extends over 16 amino acids.

The CDR3: CAWSLQGGYTF. CDR3 sequence (DNA): TGTGCCTGGAGTCTACAGGGGGGCTACACCTTC. The rearrangement joins TRBV30 to TRBJ1-2; 7 bases are a match to TRBD1. Germline assignment: CDR1 GTSNPN and CDR2 SVGIG (reference sequence). This CDR3 is 11 amino acids long. V shed 2 bases and J 8 bases; nucleotides not matched to a gene: 2.

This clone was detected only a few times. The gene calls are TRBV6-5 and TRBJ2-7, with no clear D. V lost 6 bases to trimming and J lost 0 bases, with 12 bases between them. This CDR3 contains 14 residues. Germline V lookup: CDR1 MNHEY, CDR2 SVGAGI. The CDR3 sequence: CASRPPGSSYEQYF. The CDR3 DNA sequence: TGTGCCAGCAGACCCCCAGGCAGCTCCTACGAGCAGTACTTC.

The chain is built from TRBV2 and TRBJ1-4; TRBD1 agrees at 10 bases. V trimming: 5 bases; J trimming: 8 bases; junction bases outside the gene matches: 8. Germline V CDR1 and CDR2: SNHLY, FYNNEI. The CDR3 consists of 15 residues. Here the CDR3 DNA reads TGTGCCAGCAGTCTGACAGGGGGCAGGGGAGAAAAACTGTTTTTT. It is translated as CASSLTGGRGEKLFF.

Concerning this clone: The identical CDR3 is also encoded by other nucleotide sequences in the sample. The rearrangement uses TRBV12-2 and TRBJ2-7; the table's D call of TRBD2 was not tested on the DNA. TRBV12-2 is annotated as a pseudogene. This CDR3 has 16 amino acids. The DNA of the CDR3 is TGTGCAAGTCGCTTAGTAACTAGCCACCTCTCCTACGAGCAGTACTTC. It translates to CASRLVTSHLSYEQYF.

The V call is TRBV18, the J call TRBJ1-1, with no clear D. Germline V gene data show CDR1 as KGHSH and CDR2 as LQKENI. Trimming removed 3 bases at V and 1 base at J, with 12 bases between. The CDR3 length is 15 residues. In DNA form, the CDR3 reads TGTGCCAGCTCACCGTCCCCCGTCGGGAACACTGAAGCTTTCTTT. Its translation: CASSPSPVGNTEAFF.

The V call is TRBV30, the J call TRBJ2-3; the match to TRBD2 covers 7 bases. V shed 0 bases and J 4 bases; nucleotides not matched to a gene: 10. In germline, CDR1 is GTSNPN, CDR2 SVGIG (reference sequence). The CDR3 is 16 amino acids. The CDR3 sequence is CAWSVRGLVIADTQYF. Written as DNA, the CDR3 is TGTGCCTGGAGTGTACGTGGACTAGTAATCGCAGATACGCAGTATTTT. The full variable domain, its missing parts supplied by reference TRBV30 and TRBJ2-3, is SQTIHQWPATLVQPVGSPLSLECTVEGTSNPNLYWYRQAAGRGLQLLFYSVGIGQISSEVPQNLSASRPQDRQFILSSKKLLLSDSGFYLCAWSVRGLVIADTQYFGPGTRLTVL.

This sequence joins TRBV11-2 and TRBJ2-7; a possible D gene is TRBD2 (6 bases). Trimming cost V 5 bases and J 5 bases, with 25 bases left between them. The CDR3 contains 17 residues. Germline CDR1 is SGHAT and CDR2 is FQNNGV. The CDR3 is CASSLLGPLTSNDEQYF. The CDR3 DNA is TGTGCCAGCAGCCTCCTAGGGCCCCTGACTAGTAACGACGAGCAGTACTTC. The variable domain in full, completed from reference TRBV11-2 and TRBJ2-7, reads EAGVAQSPRYKIIEKRQSVAFWCNPISGHATLYWYQQILGQGPKLLIQFQNNGVVDDSQLPKDRFSAERLKGVDSTLKIQPAKLEDSAVYLCASSLLGPLTSNDEQYFGPGTRLTVT.

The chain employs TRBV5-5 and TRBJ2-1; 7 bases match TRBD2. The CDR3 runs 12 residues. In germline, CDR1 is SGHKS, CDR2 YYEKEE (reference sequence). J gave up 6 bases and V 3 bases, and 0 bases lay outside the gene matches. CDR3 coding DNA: TGTGCCAGCAGCTCGGGGGGCAATGAGCAGTTCTTC. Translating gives CASSSGGNEQFF. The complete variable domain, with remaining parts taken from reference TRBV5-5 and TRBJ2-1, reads DAGVTQSPTHLIKTRGQQVTLRCSPISGHKSVSWYQQVLGQGPQFIFQYYEKEERGRGNFPDRFSARQFPNYSSELNVNALLLGDSALYLCASSSGGNEQFFGPGTRLTVL.

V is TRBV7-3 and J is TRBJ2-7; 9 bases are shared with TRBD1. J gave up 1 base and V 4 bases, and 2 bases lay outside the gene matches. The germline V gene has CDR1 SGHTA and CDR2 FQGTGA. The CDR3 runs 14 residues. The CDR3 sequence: CASSSGTGSYEQYF. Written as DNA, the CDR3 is TGTGCCAGCAGCTCTGGGACAGGGTCCTACGAGCAGTACTTC.

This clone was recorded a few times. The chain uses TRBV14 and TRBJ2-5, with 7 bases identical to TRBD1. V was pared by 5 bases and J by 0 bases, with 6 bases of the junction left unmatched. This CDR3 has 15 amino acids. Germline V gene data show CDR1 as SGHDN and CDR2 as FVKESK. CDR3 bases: TGTGCCAGCAGCTCGGCCAGGGGGAACCAAGAGACCCAGTACTTC. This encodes CASSSARGNQETQYF.

CDR3 in DNA: TGTGCCAGCAGTCTACAGGGTACCTATGGCTACACCTTC. Protein sequence: CASSLQGTYGYTF. The chain uses TRBV5-6 and TRBJ1-2; tentatively, D is TRBD1 (6 bases). CDR1 is SGHDT and CDR2 is YYEEEE in the germline V gene. This CDR3 is 13 amino acids long. Deletions cut 5 bases from V and 4 bases from J, with 12 bases between.

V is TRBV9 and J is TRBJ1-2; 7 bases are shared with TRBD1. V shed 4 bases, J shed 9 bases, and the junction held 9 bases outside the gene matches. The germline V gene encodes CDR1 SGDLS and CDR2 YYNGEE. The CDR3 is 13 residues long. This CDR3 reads CASSSGTAIRYTF. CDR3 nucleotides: TGTGCCAGCAGCTCCGGGACAGCCATACGCTACACCTTC.

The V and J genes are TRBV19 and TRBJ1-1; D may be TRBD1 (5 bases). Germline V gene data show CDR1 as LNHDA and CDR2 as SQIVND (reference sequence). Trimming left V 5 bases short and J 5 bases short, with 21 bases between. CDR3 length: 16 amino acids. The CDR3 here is CASSSPRGRGKTEAFF. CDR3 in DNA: TGTGCCAGTAGTTCACCCCGAGGGAGGGGAAAAACTGAAGCTTTCTTT. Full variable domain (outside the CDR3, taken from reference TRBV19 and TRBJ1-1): DGGITQSPKYLFRKEGQNVTLSCEQNLNHDAMYWYRQDPGQGLRLIYYSQIVNDFQKGDIAEGYSVSREKKESFPLTVTSAQKNPTAFYLCASSSPRGRGKTEAFFGQGTRLTVV.